A single sample is the source of the 25 T cell receptor beta chains below, sequenced in a study of T-cell memory formation after mild COVID-19. TCRdb passed the 5' RACE reads through MiXCR, listing each CDR3 protein once. The sample holds about 29,000 distinct CDR3 sequences, 15% to 20% seen once. The specimen sequenced was PBMCs or a T cell subset sorted from them (not recorded which). The source is an adult who had mild COVID-19 (a few samples of this study predate the infection). Cell type and time point are not known.

In this sample, this clonotype turned up many times. The chain has TRBV5-6 and TRBJ1-2, with D possibly matching TRBD1 (5 bases). Trimming stripped 1 base from V and 4 bases from J, with 11 bases between. Germline CDR1 is SGHDT and CDR2 is YYEEEE. The CDR3 has 14 residues. The CDR3 loop is CASSLSTAIYGYTF. The CDR3 nucleotides read TGTGCCAGCAGCTTGTCGACAGCGATCTATGGCTACACCTTC.

This clonotype was detected many times. The V gene is TRBV7-6, the J gene TRBJ2-3; D is unresolved. Germline CDR1 SGHVS, CDR2 FNYEAQ. Trimming took off 5 bases at V and 4 bases at J, with 10 bases between the two ends. The CDR3 length is 13 residues. CDR3 sequence: CASSAGVPDTQYF. Written as DNA, the CDR3 is TGTGCCAGCAGCGCTGGCGTTCCAGATACGCAGTATTTT.

This clonotype was found many times. The chain carries TRBV6-2 or TRBV6-3 and TRBJ2-1; 10 bases agree with TRBD2. Germline V lookup: CDR1 MNHEY, CDR2 SVGEGT. This CDR3 contains 17 residues. With V trimmed by 6 bases and J by 3 bases, 11 bases remained unmatched. The CDR3 here is CASRPILAGSLYNEQFF. The CDR3 DNA reads as TGTGCCAGCAGACCAATACTAGCGGGAAGTCTCTACAATGAGCAGTTCTTC.

This clonotype was seen many times. This chain connects TRBV7-3 to TRBJ2-1; a weak D match, TRBD1 (5 bases). The CDR3 sequence is 13 residues long. V was cut by 3 bases and J by 13 bases, with 16 bases left in between. Per the germline V gene, CDR1 is SGHTA and CDR2 is FQGTGA. The CDR3 DNA reads as TGTGCCAGCAGCTTCACCACCCTAGGACAACAGTTCTTC. It yields the protein CASSFTTLGQQFF.

This clonotype was recorded many times. The chain is built from TRBV19 and TRBJ2-7; 8 bases agree with TRBD1. J was trimmed by 3 bases and V by 2 bases; bases with no gene match: 12. In germline, CDR1 is LNHDA, CDR2 SQIVND (reference sequence). CDR3 size: 17 residues. The CDR3 coding sequence is TGTGCCAGTAGTATAAGGGGCCCCGGACAGGGTTACTACGAGCAGTACTTC. This encodes CASSIRGPGQGYYEQYF. Looking up the rest from reference TRBV19 and TRBJ2-7 gives the full variable domain: DGGITQSPKYLFRKEGQNVTLSCEQNLNHDAMYWYRQDPGQGLRLIYYSQIVNDFQKGDIAEGYSVSREKKESFPLTVTSAQKNPTAFYLCASSIRGPGQGYYEQYFGPGTRLTVT.

In its sample, this clonotype was seen many times. The chain carries TRBV6-5 and TRBJ2-7; no definite D call. The CDR3 sequence is 13 residues long. Germline V lookup: CDR1 MNHEY, CDR2 SVGAGI. The germline V and J ends were trimmed by 0 bases and 1 base, with 4 bases remaining between them. DNA for the CDR3: TGTGCCAGCAGTTACTCGGGGTCCTACGAGCAGTACTTC. This translates into CASSYSGSYEQYF.

This clonotype was detected ten times or more. The V call is TRBV30, the J call TRBJ2-5, with D hard to call. V lost 2 bases and J lost 4, with 11 bases in between. Germline CDR1 and CDR2: GTSNPN and SVGIG (reference sequence). There are 13 residues in the CDR3. The CDR3 coding sequence is TGTGCCTGGAGTCAAGGGAATCGAGAGACCCAGTACTTC. Translating gives CAWSQGNRETQYF.

This clonotype was counted ten times or more. The V gene is TRBV11-2, the J gene TRBJ2-3; 9 bases align to TRBD2. Per germline, CDR1 SGHAT and CDR2 FQNNGV. The CDR3 contains 14 residues. J lost 1 base, V lost 10 bases, and 6 bases had no gene match. DNA for the CDR3: TGTGCCACCAGGTCTAGCGGGGGCACAGATACGCAGTATTTT. This sequence encodes CATRSSGGTDTQYF.

This clonotype was observed many times. J is TRBJ2-5 and V is TRBV12-3 or TRBV12-4; D is unclear. There are 13 residues in the CDR3. The V and J ends lost 5 bases and 2 bases respectively, with 9 bases between them. The DNA of the CDR3 is TGTGCCAGCAGTCCACCACAACAAGAGACCCAGTACTTC. Translation: CASSPPQQETQYF.

The table lists this clonotype with many counts. The rearrangement uses TRBV15 and TRBJ2-1; D possibly matches TRBD1 or TRBD2 (5 bases each). Germline CDR1 reads LNHNV; CDR2 reads YYDKDF (reference sequence). The length of the CDR3 is 13 residues. The ends were cut back, 2 bases at V and 7 bases at J, with 9 bases in the middle. This CDR3 is CATSRRGSNEQFF. The CDR3 DNA is TGTGCCACCAGCAGACGGGGCAGTAATGAGCAGTTCTTC. Complete variable domain (other parts from reference TRBV15 and TRBJ2-1): DAMVIQNPRYQVTQFGKPVTLSCSQTLNHNVMYWYQQKSSQAPKLLFHYYDKDFNNEADTPDNFQSRRPNTSFCFLDIRSPGLGDTAMYLCATSRRGSNEQFFGPGTRLTVL.

This clonotype has at least ten counts. The rearrangement uses TRBV7-6 and TRBJ1-2; weak D call: TRBD1 (6 bases). Germline-derived CDR1 and CDR2 are SGHVS and FNYEAQ. The CDR3 spans 15 residues. V gave up 4 bases and J gave up 4 bases, with 16 bases separating them. This chain's CDR3 is CASSSQGSGAYGYTF. In nucleotides, the CDR3 is TGTGCCAGCAGCTCACAGGGAAGTGGGGCCTATGGCTACACCTTC.

Only a few counts were recorded for this clonotype. The chain joins TRBV5-1 to TRBJ1-1; D gene ambiguous. This CDR3 has 12 amino acids. Deletions cut 6 bases from V and 1 base from J, with 7 bases between. Germline V lookup: CDR1 SGHRS, CDR2 YFSETQ. The CDR3 nucleotides read TGCGCCAGCACGACTGGGAACACTGAAGCTTTCTTT. Its translation: CASTTGNTEAFF.

The rearrangement links TRBV6-6 to TRBJ1-3; D gene ambiguous. V lost 7 bases to trimming and J lost 4 bases, with 5 bases between them. The CDR3 extends over 11 amino acids. The germline CDR1 and CDR2 sequences are MNHNY and SVGAGI (reference sequence). CDR3 residues: CASNEGNTIYF. Written as DNA, the CDR3 is TGTGCCAGCAACGAGGGAAACACCATATATTTT.

The sample holds many counts of this clonotype. The chain joins TRBV5-5 to TRBJ2-3, with D uncertain. With 0 bases removed from V and 6 bases from J, the gap between germline ends came to 8 bases. In germline, CDR1 is SGHKS, CDR2 YYEKEE (reference sequence). The CDR3 length is 13 residues. The CDR3, as DNA: TGTGCCAGCAGCTTGGAGGTCAGGGATACGCAGTATTTT. Residues: CASSLEVRDTQYF.

Many counts were recorded for this clonotype. The V call is TRBV6-5, the J call TRBJ1-2; no clear D. V was cut by 0 bases and J by 7 bases, with 15 bases left in between. Germline CDR1 reads MNHEY; CDR2 reads SVGAGI. The CDR3 length is 15 residues. CDR3 residues: CASSYSDSRASGYTF. DNA of the CDR3: TGTGCCAGCAGTTACTCAGACTCCCGGGCCTCTGGCTACACCTTC.

This clonotype was observed at least ten times. The V and J genes are TRBV12-3 or TRBV12-4 and TRBJ2-7; D might be TRBD2 (5 bases). The CDR3 is 13 residues long. Deletions cut 2 bases from V and 1 base from J, with 6 bases between. CDR3 residues: CASSLRGSYEQYF. The CDR3 DNA sequence: TGTGCCAGCAGTTTACGAGGGTCCTACGAGCAGTACTTC.

This clonotype was observed a single time. The rearrangement uses TRBV3-1 and TRBJ2-6; no firm D call. The CDR3 runs 16 residues. V gave up 1 base and J gave up 0 bases, with 7 bases separating them. Germline V CDR1 and CDR2: LGHDT, YNNKEL (reference sequence). CDR3 region: CASSQVVCSGANVLTF. As DNA, the CDR3 is TGTGCCAGCAGCCAAGTCGTATGCTCTGGGGCCAACGTCCTGACTTTC.

The table lists this clonotype with many counts. The rearrangement uses TRBV30 and TRBJ2-1; no clear D gene. Germline lookup yields CDR1 GTSNPN and CDR2 SVGIG (reference sequence). With 2 bases removed from V and 3 bases from J, the gap between germline ends came to 8 bases. The CDR3 length is 13 residues. The CDR3 DNA sequence: TGTGCCTGGAGTTACGGCCACTACAATGAGCAGTTCTTC. Translating it yields CAWSYGHYNEQFF. The full variable domain, rest sourced from reference TRBV30 and TRBJ2-1, is SQTIHQWPATLVQPVGSPLSLECTVEGTSNPNLYWYRQAAGRGLQLLFYSVGIGQISSEVPQNLSASRPQDRQFILSSKKLLLSDSGFYLCAWSYGHYNEQFFGPGTRLTVL.

This clonotype is a singleton in its sample. J is TRBJ1-5 and V is TRBV12-3 or TRBV12-4, with D perhaps matching TRBD1 (6 bases). V gave up 6 bases and J gave up 1 base, with 13 bases separating them. The CDR3 is 15 residues long. CDR3 in DNA: TGTGCCAGCAGACCTCAGGGGATGAGCAATCAGCCCCAGCATTTT. Amino acids: CASRPQGMSNQPQHF.

This clonotype was found many times. The gene calls are TRBV19 and TRBJ1-1, with a possible D match to TRBD1 (5 bases). The V gene's germline CDR1 is LNHDA and CDR2 SQIVND (reference sequence). The CDR3 totals 13 residues. V was shortened by 7 bases and J by 11 bases, with 20 bases between the two germline ends. The CDR3 DNA follows: TGTGCCAGTACCACGACCAGGGAAGTGAGCGCTTTCTTT. It codes for CASTTTREVSAFF.

This clonotype was detected only a few times. V and J are TRBV19 and TRBJ1-2, with D perhaps matching TRBD1 (6 bases). This CDR3 has 15 amino acids. Germline-derived CDR1 and CDR2 are LNHDA and SQIVND (reference sequence). V was trimmed by 2 bases and J by 4 bases, leaving 14 bases between them. CDR3 amino acids: CASSISQGWSYGYTF. CDR3 bases: TGTGCCAGTAGTATATCACAGGGATGGAGCTATGGCTACACCTTC.

This clonotype was counted between two and nine times. The chain uses TRBV6-4 and TRBJ2-3; D is perhaps TRBD2 (5 bases). The CDR3 sequence is 14 residues long. The germline V gene has CDR1 MRHNA and CDR2 SNTAGT. V was clipped by 2 bases and J by 6 bases, with 12 bases between them. Here the CDR3 reads CASSDEVSSDTQYF. The CDR3 bases are TGTGCCAGCAGTGACGAGGTATCTAGCGATACGCAGTATTTT.

By share of the sample, this clonotype is medium-sized. This rearrangement joins TRBV12-3 or TRBV12-4 to TRBJ2-3, with D uncertain. Trimming left V 2 bases short and J 2 bases short, with 11 bases between. The length of the CDR3 is 15 residues. In DNA form, the CDR3 reads TGTGCCAGCAGTTTATCAGCAGCTCACACAGATACGCAGTATTTT. Encoded protein: CASSLSAAHTDTQYF.

Many counts were recorded for this clonotype. CDR3 bases: TGTGCCAGCAGCTCAGGGACAGGGTCGAGGGAGCAGTACTTC. Protein sequence: CASSSGTGSREQYF. The rearrangement joins TRBV6-5 to TRBJ2-7; the match to TRBD1 covers 9 bases. CDR1 MNHEY and CDR2 SVGAGI come from the germline V gene. The junction had 10 bases not matched to a gene; V was cut back by 6 bases and J by 7 bases. The CDR3 sequence is 14 residues long.

This clonotype was seen ten or more times. The chain has TRBV12-3 or TRBV12-4 and TRBJ1-5, with TRBD1 identical over 9 bases. The junction had 4 bases not matched to a gene; V was cut back by 5 bases and J by 2 bases. The CDR3 loop spans 15 amino acids. DNA of the CDR3: TGTGCCAGCAGTCGGGGACAGGGACGCAATCAGCCCCAGCATTTT. Translation gives CASSRGQGRNQPQHF.